This T cell receptor beta chain is drawn from a study of blood T cells in healthy people across ages. This CDR3 is 11 amino acids long. V was clipped by 8 bases and J by 6 bases, with 11 bases between them. Germline assignment: CDR1 SGDLS and CDR2 YYNGEE. Next came a second PCR, run for about 7 to 12 cycles, which used a sample-barcoded 5' primer along with a J-beta primer mix. TCRdb re-derived calls from the 5' RACE reads in MiXCR, one entry per CDR3 protein. The table has hundreds of thousands of distinct CDR3 sequences, roughly 50% seen once. The sample comprised blood. The V call is TRBV9, the J call TRBJ1-2, with D tentatively TRBD1 (6 bases). This TCR was sampled from a woman aged 55-75 years in good health. CDR3 bases: TGTGCCAGTGGACAGCCGGATGGCTACACCTTC. Its protein product is CASGQPDGYTF.